Shown below are 19 T cell receptor beta chains from a single sample sequenced in a study of T cell changes during pregnancy in multiple sclerosis (dated by TCRdb to between 2018 and 2021). The library was prepared using the immunoSEQ multiplex PCR assay. The source is immuneACCESS, and TCRdb retained only in-frame sequences with V and J called. Part of the clones is not carried over; for the studies checked, unresolved V genes explain less than half of this, and the remainder is unexplained. Across this sample there are about 41,000 clones, with approximately 90% seen only once. More than 0.55% of the sample lies in the top ten. The sequenced sample was CD4+ T cells from peripheral blood mononuclear cells, obtained in the first trimester of pregnancy. Receptors originate from a female donor with multiple sclerosis, enrolled in a pregnancy study.

The genes are TRBV9 and TRBJ2-3; TRBD2 might be the D (6 bases). Germline-derived CDR1 and CDR2 are SGDLS and YYNGEE. Trimming removed 4 bases from V and 6 bases from J, with 12 bases in between. The CDR3 runs 13 residues. For the CDR3, the DNA is TGTGCCAGCAGCCTCCCCGCGGGGGATACGCAGTATTTT. It specifies CASSLPAGDTQYF.

This chain joins TRBV9 and TRBJ2-3; 14 bases agree with TRBD2. V trimming: 0 bases; J trimming: 1 base; junction bases outside the gene matches: 16. Germline loops: CDR1 SGDLS, CDR2 YYNGEE. CDR3 length: 22 residues. CDR3 sequence reads: CASSVGGGTGTSGRVGTDTQYF. CDR3 in DNA: TGTGCCAGCAGCGTAGGGGGAGGGACCGGGACTAGCGGGAGAGTCGGCACAGATACGCAGTATTTT.

J is TRBJ1-1 and V is TRBV5-6, with 7 bases fitting TRBD1. Looked up from germline, CDR1 is SGHDT and CDR2 is YYEEEE. V shed 6 bases and J 2 bases; nucleotides not matched to a gene: 13. The CDR3 contains 16 residues. The CDR3 is CASTGYGQATNTEAFF. As DNA, the CDR3 is TGTGCCAGCACCGGTTACGGACAGGCAACAAACACTGAAGCTTTCTTT.

The chain uses TRBV5-8 and TRBJ2-1, with TRBD1 identical over 8 bases. The CDR3 runs to 16 residues. V lost 4 bases and J lost 6; bases outside the gene matches: 12. Germline-derived CDR1 and CDR2 are SGHTS and YDEGEE. Written as DNA, the CDR3 is TGTGCCAGCAGCCCCTTCACGGGACAGGCAGGCAATGAGCAGTTCTTC. Protein sequence: CASSPFTGQAGNEQFF.

The chain is built from TRBV2 and TRBJ2-7, with no clear D. The CDR3 runs to 14 residues. V lost 7 bases and J 1 base, leaving 14 bases between the germline ends. Germline V gives CDR1 SNHLY, CDR2 FYNNEI. Written as DNA, the CDR3 is TGTGCCAGCACCCCGGGTCAGAGATCCTACGAGCAGTACTTC. It codes for CASTPGQRSYEQYF.

Concerning this clone itself: A junction end diverges from the germline sequence, so it may reflect a read error. The chain uses TRBV2 and TRBJ2-4, with 8 nucleotides matching TRBD2. The CDR3 runs 14 residues. Germline-derived CDR1 and CDR2 are SNHLY and FYNNEI. CDR3 in amino acids: CASSEALLAEQRSW. CDR3 DNA: TGTGCCAGCAGTGAAGCGCTACTAGCGGAGCAACGGTCGTGG. Full variable domain (remainder filled in from reference TRBV2 and TRBJ2-4): EPEVTQTPSHQVTQMGQEVILRCVPISNHLYFYWYRQILGQKVEFLVSFYNNEISEKSEIFDDQFSVERPDGSNFTLKIRSTKLEDSAMYFCASSEALLAEQRSWGAGTRLSVL.

The chain carries TRBV27 and TRBJ2-7, with D perhaps matching TRBD2 (5 bases). Trimming removed 3 bases at V and 4 bases at J, with 13 bases between. Per the germline V gene, CDR1 is MNHEY and CDR2 is SMNVEV (reference sequence). The CDR3 length is 14 residues. CDR3 bases: TGTGCCAGCAGTTTCGTCGGGAAGGGTTACGAGCAGTACTTC. Translation: CASSFVGKGYEQYF.

The chain employs TRBV7-9 and TRBJ2-7, with 10 nucleotides matching TRBD1. J was trimmed by 7 bases and V by 2 bases; bases with no gene match: 8. The germline V gene has CDR1 SEHNR and CDR2 FQNEAQ (reference sequence). There are 15 residues in the CDR3. The CDR3: CASSLSTGGQGEQYF. CDR3 sequence (DNA): TGTGCCAGCAGCTTATCAACGGGGGGACAGGGGGAGCAGTACTTC.

V is TRBV7-2 and J is TRBJ2-7, with 8 bases that match TRBD2. The CDR3 runs to 15 residues. V gave up 5 bases and J gave up 1 base; unmatched junction bases: 7. Germline values: CDR1 SGHTA, CDR2 FQGNSA. Written as DNA, the CDR3 is TGTGCCAGCAGCCCAAGCGGGAGTCTATCCTACGAGCAGTACTTC. It yields the protein CASSPSGSLSYEQYF.

The chain links TRBV7-2 to TRBJ2-3, with TRBD2 matching over 7 bases. The CDR3 covers 15 residues. From germline, CDR1 is SGHTA and CDR2 FQGNSA. V dropped 5 bases and J dropped 3; count of bases not matched to a gene: 8. CDR3 residues: CASSPTGGLTDTQYF. The CDR3 DNA sequence: TGTGCCAGCAGCCCCACGGGAGGACTGACAGATACGCAGTATTTT.

The chain links TRBV2 to TRBJ1-4, with 7 positions matching TRBD1. Unmatched junction bases numbered 13, after V lost 7 bases and J lost 8 bases. This CDR3 has 15 amino acids. The V gene's germline CDR1 is SNHLY and CDR2 FYNNEI. The CDR3 nucleotides read TGTGCCAGCACCGGACAGGTCCTTAGGGGGGAAAAACTGTTTTTT. It specifies CASTGQVLRGEKLFF.

The V and J genes are TRBV29-1 and TRBJ2-1; D remains ambiguous. The CDR3 has 12 residues. V was cut by 4 bases and J by 4 bases, with 8 bases left in between. Per germline, CDR1 SQVTM and CDR2 ANQGSEA. The CDR3 here is CSVAGAYNEQFF. Here the CDR3 DNA reads TGCAGCGTTGCGGGTGCGTACAATGAGCAGTTCTTC.

This clone occurred once. The V gene is TRBV7-2, the J gene TRBJ2-3; possible D gene TRBD2, 5 bases. Germline assignment: CDR1 SGHTA and CDR2 FQGNSA. Trimming took 3 bases from V and 2 from J, leaving 9 bases between them. The CDR3 is 14 residues long. DNA of the CDR3: TGTGCCAGCAGCTTTCCAGGACTCACAGATACGCAGTATTTT. Its translation: CASSFPGLTDTQYF.

The chain couples TRBV6-1 to TRBJ2-7, with 10 bases identical to TRBD2. The CDR3 runs to 15 residues. Unmatched junction bases numbered 6, after V lost 4 bases and J lost 3 bases. The germline gives CDR1 MNHNS, CDR2 SASEGT. CDR3 sequence (DNA): TGTGCCAGCAGTGCCGGGACTAGCGCCTTCTACGAGCAGTACTTC. This gives the protein CASSAGTSAFYEQYF.

The chain recombines TRBV7-9 with TRBJ2-3; 8 bases match TRBD1. The V and J ends lost 0 bases and 4 bases, in that order; junction bases with no gene match: 9. The CDR3 spans 17 residues. The germline V gene has CDR1 SEHNR and CDR2 FQNEAQ (reference sequence). CDR3 in DNA: TGTGCCAGCAGCTTAGCTGTTGTGACAGGGGAGCCAGATACGCAGTATTTT. Residues: CASSLAVVTGEPDTQYF.

V usage is TRBV5-4 and J usage is TRBJ2-5; the D gene is possibly TRBD1 (6 bases). Deletions cut 5 bases from V and 5 bases from J, with 19 bases between. This CDR3 contains 15 residues. Germline V CDR1 and CDR2: SGHNT, YYREEE (reference sequence). The DNA for the CDR3 is TGTGCCAGCAGACAGACAGGAGGCCACGGGGAGACCCAGTACTTC. Amino acids: CASRQTGGHGETQYF.

This chain connects TRBV12-5 to TRBJ1-2; 10 bases are a match to TRBD1. This CDR3 has 15 amino acids. The trim removed 5 bases at V and 8 bases at J, leaving 11 bases unmatched. CDR1 is LGHNT, CDR2 FRNRAP, per germline. The CDR3 DNA is TGTGCTAGTGGTCTTGCGGGACAGGGGCTGGAAGGCTACACCTTC. It is translated as CASGLAGQGLEGYTF.

This sequence joins TRBV7-2 and TRBJ2-1; D gene uncertain. Deletions cut 3 bases from V and 3 bases from J, with 3 bases between. Germline V CDR1 and CDR2: SGHTA, FQGNSA. There are 12 residues in the CDR3. The CDR3 DNA is TGTGCCAGCAGCTTCTTCTACAATGAGCAGTTCTTC. Encoded protein: CASSFFYNEQFF.

The chain recombines TRBV7-3 with TRBJ2-1; tentatively, D is TRBD2 (5 bases). CDR3 length: 15 amino acids. CDR1 and CDR2 from the germline V gene are SGHTA and FQGTGA. V lost 0 bases and J lost 8, with 14 bases in between. CDR3 bases: TGTGCCAGCAGCTTAACGCGCGGGCCACAATATGAGCAGTTCTTC. This codes for CASSLTRGPQYEQFF.